This T cell receptor (beta chain) was identified during a study of cytomegalovirus exposure and HLA in healthy donors. The CDR3 runs 15 residues. The germline gives CDR1 SGHTS, CDR2 YDEGEE. With 1 base clipped from V and 10 bases from J, the junction kept 8 bases outside the gene matches. 60 Vbeta and 13 Jbeta primers were used in PCR. Only in-frame clones appear in the TCRdb table, and some are missing; sequencing was by immunoSEQ multiplex PCR. The sample lists about 140,000 clones; about four fifths were seen once. The sample consisted of PBMCs. The chain carries TRBV5-8 and TRBJ2-1, with TRBD1 matching 10 bases. The sequence derives from a woman aged 40-49 years in good health and CMV-seropositive. CDR3: CASSLYYGGQGEQFF. In nucleotides, the CDR3 is TGTGCCAGCAGCTTGTATTACGGGGGACAGGGGGAGCAGTTCTTC.